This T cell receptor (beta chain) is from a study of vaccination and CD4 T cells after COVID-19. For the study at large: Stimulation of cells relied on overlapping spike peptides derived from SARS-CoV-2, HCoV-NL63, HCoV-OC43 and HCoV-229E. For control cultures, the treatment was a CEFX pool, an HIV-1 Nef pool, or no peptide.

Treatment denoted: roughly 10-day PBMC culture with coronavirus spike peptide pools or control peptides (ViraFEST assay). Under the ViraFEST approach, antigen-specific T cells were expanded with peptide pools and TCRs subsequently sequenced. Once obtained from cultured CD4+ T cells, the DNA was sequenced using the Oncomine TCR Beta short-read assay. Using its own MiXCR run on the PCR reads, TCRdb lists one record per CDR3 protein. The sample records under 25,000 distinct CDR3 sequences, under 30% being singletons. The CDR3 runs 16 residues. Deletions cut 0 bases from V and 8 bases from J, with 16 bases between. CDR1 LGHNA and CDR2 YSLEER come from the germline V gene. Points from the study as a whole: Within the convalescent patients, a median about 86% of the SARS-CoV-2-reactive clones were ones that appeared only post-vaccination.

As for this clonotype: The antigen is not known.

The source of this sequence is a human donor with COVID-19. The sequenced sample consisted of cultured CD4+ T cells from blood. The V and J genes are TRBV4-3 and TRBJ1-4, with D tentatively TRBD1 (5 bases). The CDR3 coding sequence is TGCGCCAGCAGCCAAGATCCGCGGGGGGTCGGAGAAAAACTGTTTTTT. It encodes CASSQDPRGVGEKLFF.